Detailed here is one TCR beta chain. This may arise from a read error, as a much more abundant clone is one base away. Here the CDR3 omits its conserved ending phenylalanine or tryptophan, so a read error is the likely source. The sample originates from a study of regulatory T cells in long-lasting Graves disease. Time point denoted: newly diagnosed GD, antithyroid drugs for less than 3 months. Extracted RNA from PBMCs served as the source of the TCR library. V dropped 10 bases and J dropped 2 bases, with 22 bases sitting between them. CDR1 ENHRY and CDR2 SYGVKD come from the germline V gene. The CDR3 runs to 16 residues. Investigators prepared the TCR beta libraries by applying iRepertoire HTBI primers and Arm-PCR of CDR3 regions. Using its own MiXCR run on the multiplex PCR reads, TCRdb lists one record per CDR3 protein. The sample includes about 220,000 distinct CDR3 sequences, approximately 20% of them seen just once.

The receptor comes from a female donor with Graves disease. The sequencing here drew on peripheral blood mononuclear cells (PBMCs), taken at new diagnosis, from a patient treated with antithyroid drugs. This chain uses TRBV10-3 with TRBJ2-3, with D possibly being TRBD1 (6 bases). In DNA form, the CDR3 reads TGTGCCAGCAGCCGGTGGGCCGGGACAACCACAGATACGCAGTATTTG. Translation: CASSRWAGTTTDTQYL.